Shown below are 4 T cell receptor beta chains from a single sample sequenced in a study of blood T cell repertoires in COVID-19. Assay: immunoSEQ multiplex PCR; the TCRdb copy retains only in-frame clones and omits some. The repertoire holds 30,000 to 35,000 clones, with 88% as singletons. The sample was peripheral blood. The receptors come from a man in his 60s with active COVID-19.

The J gene is TRBJ2-7, the V gene TRBV6-5, with 7 positions matching TRBD1. The germline V gene encodes CDR1 MNHEY and CDR2 SVGAGI. V trimming: 0 bases; J trimming: 1 base; junction bases outside the gene matches: 6. The CDR3 is 16 amino acids. CDR3 amino acids: CASSYSLGQPSYEQYF. The CDR3 region has the DNA TGTGCCAGCAGTTACTCGCTGGGACAGCCTTCCTACGAGCAGTACTTC.

This clone was recorded once. J is TRBJ1-2 and V is TRBV4-1; D uncertain. The germline gives CDR1 MGHRA, CDR2 YSYEKL. V was pared by 1 base and J by 0 bases, with 12 bases between. The CDR3 is 16 residues long. DNA for the CDR3: TGCGCCAGCAGCCAAGTCCGGGTGAAGTCTAACTATGGCTACACCTTC. Translated, it gives CASSQVRVKSNYGYTF.

This rearrangement joins TRBV24-1 to TRBJ2-3; 8 bases line up with TRBD2. The germline CDR1 and CDR2 sequences are KGHDR and SFDVKD. V dropped 0 bases and J dropped 5; count of bases not matched to a gene: 6. CDR3 size: 16 residues. The CDR3 DNA reads as TGTGCCACCAGTGATTTGACCGGGGGGGGGATAGATACGCAGTATTTT. Its protein is CATSDLTGGGIDTQYF.

V gene TRBV5-1 combines with J gene TRBJ2-7; 12 bases line up with TRBD2. The germline gives CDR1 SGHRS, CDR2 YFSETQ. The CDR3 covers 14 residues. Losses at the gene ends were 4 bases for V and 3 bases for J; bases not matched to a gene: 2. The CDR3 region has the DNA TGCGCCAGCAGCCCGGGACTAGCGGGCTACGAGCAGTACTTC. The encoded protein is CASSPGLAGYEQYF.